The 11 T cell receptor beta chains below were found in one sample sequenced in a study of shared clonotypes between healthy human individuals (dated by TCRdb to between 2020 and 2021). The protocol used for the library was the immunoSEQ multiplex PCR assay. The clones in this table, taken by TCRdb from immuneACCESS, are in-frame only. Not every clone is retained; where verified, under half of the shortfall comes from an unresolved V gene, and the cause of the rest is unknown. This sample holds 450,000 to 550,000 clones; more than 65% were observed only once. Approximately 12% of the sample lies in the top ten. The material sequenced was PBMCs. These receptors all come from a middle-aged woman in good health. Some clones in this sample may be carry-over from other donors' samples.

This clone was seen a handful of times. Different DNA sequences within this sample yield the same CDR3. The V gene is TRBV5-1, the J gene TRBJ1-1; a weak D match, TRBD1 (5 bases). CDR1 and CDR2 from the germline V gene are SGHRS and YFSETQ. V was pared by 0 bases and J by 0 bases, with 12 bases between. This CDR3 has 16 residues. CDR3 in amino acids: CASSLGQGAMNTEAFF. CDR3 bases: TGCGCCAGCAGCTTGGGGCAGGGCGCGATGAACACTGAAGCTTTCTTT.

CDR3 residues: CASSLVASPLHF. For the CDR3, the DNA is TGTGCCAGCAGCTTAGTGGCTTCACCCCTCCACTTT. The chain couples TRBV7-2 to TRBJ1-6; D unresolved. V was shortened by 1 base and J by 9 bases, with 4 bases between the two germline ends. This CDR3 has 12 amino acids. CDR1 is SGHTA, CDR2 FQGNSA, per germline.

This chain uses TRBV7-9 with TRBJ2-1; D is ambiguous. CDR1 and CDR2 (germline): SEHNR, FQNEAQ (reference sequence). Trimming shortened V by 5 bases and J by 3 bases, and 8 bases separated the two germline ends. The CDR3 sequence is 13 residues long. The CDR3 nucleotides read TGTGCCAGCAGCGGTGTAAACTACAATGAGCAGTTCTTC. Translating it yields CASSGVNYNEQFF.

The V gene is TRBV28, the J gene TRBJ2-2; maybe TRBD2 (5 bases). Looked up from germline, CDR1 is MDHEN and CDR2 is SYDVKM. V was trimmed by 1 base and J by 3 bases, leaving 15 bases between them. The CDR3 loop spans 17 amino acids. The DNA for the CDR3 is TGTGCCAGCAGTTTATTTGAAGACCGGGGAGACACCGGGGAGCTGTTTTTT. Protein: CASSLFEDRGDTGELFF.

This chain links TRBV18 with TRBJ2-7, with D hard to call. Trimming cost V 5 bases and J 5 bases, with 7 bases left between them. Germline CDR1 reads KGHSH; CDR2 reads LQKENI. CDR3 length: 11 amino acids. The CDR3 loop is CASSGVHEQYF. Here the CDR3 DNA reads TGTGCCAGCTCAGGGGTCCACGAGCAGTACTTC.

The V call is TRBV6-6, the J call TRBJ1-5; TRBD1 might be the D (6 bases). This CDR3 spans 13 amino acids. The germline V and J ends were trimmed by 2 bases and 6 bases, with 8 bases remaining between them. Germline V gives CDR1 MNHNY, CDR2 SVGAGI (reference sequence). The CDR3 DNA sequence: TGTGCCAGCAGTTACACAGGGAGTCAGCCCCAGCATTTT. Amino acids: CASSYTGSQPQHF.

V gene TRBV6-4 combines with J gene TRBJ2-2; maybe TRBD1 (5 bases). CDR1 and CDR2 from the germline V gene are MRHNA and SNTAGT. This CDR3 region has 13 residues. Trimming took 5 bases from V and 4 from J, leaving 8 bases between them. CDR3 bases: TGTGCCAGCAGTCTCGACAGCACCGGGGAGCTGTTTTTT. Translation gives CASSLDSTGELFF.

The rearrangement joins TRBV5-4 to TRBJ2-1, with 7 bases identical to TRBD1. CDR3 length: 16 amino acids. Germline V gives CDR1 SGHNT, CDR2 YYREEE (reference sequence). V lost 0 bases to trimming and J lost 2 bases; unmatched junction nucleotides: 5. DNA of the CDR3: TGTGCCAGCAGCTTGGCAGGGGGTAACACCTACAATGAGCAGTTCTTC. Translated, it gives CASSLAGGNTYNEQFF.

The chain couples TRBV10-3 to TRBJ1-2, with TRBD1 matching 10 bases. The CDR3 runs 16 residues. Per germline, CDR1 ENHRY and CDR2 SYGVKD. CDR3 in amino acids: CVARGTGARETYGYTF. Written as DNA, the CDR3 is TGTGTCGCCCGGGGGACAGGGGCTCGTGAGACCTATGGCTACACCTTC.

The chain's CDR3 is CASSASGRAGSEQFF. As DNA, the CDR3 is TGTGCCAGCAGCGCTAGCGGGAGGGCCGGTTCTGAGCAGTTCTTC. The chain recombines TRBV6-5 with TRBJ2-1; 12 positions match TRBD2. The CDR3 contains 15 residues. Germline values: CDR1 MNHEY, CDR2 SVGAGI. V was clipped by 6 bases and J by 9 bases; unmatched bases: 9.

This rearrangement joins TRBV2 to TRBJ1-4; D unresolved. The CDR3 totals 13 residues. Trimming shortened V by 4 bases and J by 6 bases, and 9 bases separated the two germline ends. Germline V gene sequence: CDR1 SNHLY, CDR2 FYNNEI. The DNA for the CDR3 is TGTGCCAGCAGTGTTGAAACAGATGAAAAACTGTTTTTT. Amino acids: CASSVETDEKLFF. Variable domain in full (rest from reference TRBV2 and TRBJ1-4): EPEVTQTPSHQVTQMGQEVILRCVPISNHLYFYWYRQILGQKVEFLVSFYNNEISEKSEIFDDQFSVERPDGSNFTLKIRSTKLEDSAMYFCASSVETDEKLFFGSGTQLSVL.